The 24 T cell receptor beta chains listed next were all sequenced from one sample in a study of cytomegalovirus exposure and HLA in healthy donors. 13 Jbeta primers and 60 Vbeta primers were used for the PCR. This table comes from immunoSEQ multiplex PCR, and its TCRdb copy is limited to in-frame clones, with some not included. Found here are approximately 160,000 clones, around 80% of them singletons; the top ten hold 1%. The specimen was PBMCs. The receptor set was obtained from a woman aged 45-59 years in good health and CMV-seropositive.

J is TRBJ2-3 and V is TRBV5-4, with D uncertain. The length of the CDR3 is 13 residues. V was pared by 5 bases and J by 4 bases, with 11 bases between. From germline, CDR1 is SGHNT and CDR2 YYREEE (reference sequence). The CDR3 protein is CASRQNSADTQYF. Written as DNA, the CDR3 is TGTGCCAGCAGACAGAACTCTGCAGATACGCAGTATTTT.

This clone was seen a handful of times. Here the CDR3 reads CASSSRLAGSYNEQFF. The CDR3 DNA reads TGTGCCAGCAGTTCCCGACTAGCGGGATCCTACAATGAGCAGTTCTTC. This chain joins TRBV28 and TRBJ2-1, with TRBD2 identical over 11 bases. CDR1 MDHEN and CDR2 SYDVKM come from the germline V gene. Trimming took 4 bases from V and 1 from J; bases not matched to a gene: 3. The CDR3 runs to 16 residues.

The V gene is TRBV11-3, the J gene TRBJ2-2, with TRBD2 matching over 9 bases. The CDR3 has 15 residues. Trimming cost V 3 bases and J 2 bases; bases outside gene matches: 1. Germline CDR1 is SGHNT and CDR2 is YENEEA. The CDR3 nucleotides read TGTGCCAGCAGCTTGGGACTAGCTAACACCGGGGAGCTGTTTTTT. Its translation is CASSLGLANTGELFF.

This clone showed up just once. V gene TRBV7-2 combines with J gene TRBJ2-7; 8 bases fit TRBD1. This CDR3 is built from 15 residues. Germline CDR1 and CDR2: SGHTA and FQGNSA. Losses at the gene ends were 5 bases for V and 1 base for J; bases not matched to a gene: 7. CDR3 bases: TGTGCCAGCAGCCCCGGACAGGGCCGTTCCTACGAGCAGTACTTC. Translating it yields CASSPGQGRSYEQYF.

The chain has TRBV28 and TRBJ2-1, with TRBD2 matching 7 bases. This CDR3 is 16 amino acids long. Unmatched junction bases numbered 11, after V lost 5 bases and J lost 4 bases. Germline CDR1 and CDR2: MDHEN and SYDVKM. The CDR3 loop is CASSPGLGGGYNEQFF. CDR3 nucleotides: TGTGCCAGCAGTCCCGGTCTGGGGGGGGGATACAATGAGCAGTTCTTC.

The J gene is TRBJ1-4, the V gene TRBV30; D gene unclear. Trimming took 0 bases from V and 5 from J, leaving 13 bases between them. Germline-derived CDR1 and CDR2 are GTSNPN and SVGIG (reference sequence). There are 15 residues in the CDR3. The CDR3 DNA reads TGTGCCTGGAGTGTACTTGGGCCACCCAATGAAAAACTGTTTTTT. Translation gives CAWSVLGPPNEKLFF. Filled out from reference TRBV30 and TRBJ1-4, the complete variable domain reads SQTIHQWPATLVQPVGSPLSLECTVEGTSNPNLYWYRQAAGRGLQLLFYSVGIGQISSEVPQNLSASRPQDRQFILSSKKLLLSDSGFYLCAWSVLGPPNEKLFFGSGTQLSVL.

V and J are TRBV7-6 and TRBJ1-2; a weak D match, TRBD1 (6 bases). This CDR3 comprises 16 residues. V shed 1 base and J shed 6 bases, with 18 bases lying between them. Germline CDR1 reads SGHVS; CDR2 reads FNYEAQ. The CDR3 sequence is CASSLDARGAGDGYTF. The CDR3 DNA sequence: TGTGCCAGCAGCTTAGACGCTCGAGGGGCAGGGGATGGCTACACCTTC.

CDR3 DNA: TGTGCCAGCAGCGCGGGACCGGCTAACTATGGCTACACCTTC. Its translation is CASSAGPANYGYTF. J is TRBJ1-2 and V is TRBV2; TRBD1 is a possible D gene (5 bases). The CDR3 is 14 amino acids. Trimming took 6 bases from V and 0 from J, leaving 11 bases between them. Per germline, CDR1 SNHLY and CDR2 FYNNEI.

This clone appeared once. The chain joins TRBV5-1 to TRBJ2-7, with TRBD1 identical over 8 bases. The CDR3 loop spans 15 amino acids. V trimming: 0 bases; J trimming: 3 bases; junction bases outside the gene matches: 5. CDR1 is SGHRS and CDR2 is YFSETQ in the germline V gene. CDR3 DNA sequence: TGCGCCAGCAGCTTGGTGGCAGGGGGCAACTACGAGCAGTACTTC. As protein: CASSLVAGGNYEQYF.

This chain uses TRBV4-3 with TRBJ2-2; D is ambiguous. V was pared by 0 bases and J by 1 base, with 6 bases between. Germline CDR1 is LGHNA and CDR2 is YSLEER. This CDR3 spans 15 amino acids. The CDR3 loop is CASSQDSMNTGELFF. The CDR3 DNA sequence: TGCGCCAGCAGCCAAGACAGTATGAACACCGGGGAGCTGTTTTTT.

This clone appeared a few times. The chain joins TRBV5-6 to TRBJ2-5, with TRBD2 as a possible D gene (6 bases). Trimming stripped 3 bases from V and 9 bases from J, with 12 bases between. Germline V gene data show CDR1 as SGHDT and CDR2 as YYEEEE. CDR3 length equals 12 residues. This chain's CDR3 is CASSWDLEAQYF. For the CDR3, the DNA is TGTGCCAGCAGCTGGGACTTGGAAGCCCAGTACTTC.

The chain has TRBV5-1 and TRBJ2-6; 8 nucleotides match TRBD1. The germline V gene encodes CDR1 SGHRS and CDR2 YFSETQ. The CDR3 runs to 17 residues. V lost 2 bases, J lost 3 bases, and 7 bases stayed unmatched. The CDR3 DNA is TGCGCCAGCAGCTTAAGGCAGGGGGCAGGTGGGGCCAACGTCCTGACTTTC. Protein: CASSLRQGAGGANVLTF.

For the CDR3, the DNA is TGTGCCTGGATCCCGGGACAGACTAATGAAAAACTGTTTTTT. This sequence encodes CAWIPGQTNEKLFF. V usage is TRBV30 and J usage is TRBJ1-4; the match to TRBD1 covers 7 bases. Germline values: CDR1 GTSNPN, CDR2 SVGIG (reference sequence). The CDR3 is 14 residues long. J gave up 2 bases and V 4 bases, and 4 bases lay outside the gene matches.

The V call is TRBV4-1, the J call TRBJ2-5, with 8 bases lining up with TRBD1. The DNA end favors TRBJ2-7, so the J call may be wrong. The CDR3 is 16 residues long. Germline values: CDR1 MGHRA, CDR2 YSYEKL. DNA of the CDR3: TGCGCCAGCAGCCCATCCGGACAGGGATTCTCCTACGAGCAGTACTTC. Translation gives CASSPSGQGFSYEQYF.

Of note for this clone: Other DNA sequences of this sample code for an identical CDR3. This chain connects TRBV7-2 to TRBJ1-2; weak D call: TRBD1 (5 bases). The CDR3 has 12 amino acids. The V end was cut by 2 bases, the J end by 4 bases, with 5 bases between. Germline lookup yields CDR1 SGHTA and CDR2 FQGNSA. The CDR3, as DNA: TGTGCCAGCAGCTTACAGGGCTATGGCTACACCTTC. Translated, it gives CASSLQGYGYTF.

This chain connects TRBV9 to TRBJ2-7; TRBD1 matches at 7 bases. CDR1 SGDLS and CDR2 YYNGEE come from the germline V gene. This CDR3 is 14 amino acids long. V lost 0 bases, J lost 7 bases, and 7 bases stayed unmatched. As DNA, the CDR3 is TGTGCCAGCAGCGTAGGACAGGGTGGTTGGGAGCAGTACTTC. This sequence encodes CASSVGQGGWEQYF.

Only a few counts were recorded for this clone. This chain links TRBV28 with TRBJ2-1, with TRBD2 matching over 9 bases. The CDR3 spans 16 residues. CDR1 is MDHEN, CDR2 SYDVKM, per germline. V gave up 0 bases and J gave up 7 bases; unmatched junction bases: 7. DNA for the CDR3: TGTGCCAGCAGTTTATGGAGGGTAGCGGGAGATAATGAGCAGTTCTTC. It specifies CASSLWRVAGDNEQFF.

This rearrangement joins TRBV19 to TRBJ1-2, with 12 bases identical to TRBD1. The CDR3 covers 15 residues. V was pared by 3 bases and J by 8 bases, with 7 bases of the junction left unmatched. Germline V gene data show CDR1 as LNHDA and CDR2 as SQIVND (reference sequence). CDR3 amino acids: CASSILGDRGRGYTF. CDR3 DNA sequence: TGTGCCAGTAGTATCCTGGGGGACAGGGGGCGAGGCTACACCTTC.

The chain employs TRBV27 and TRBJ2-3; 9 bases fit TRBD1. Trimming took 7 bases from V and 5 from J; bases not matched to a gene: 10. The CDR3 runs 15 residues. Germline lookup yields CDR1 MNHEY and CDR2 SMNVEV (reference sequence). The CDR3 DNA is TGTGCCAGCAAGGCCCCGGGACAGGGTCAAGATACGCAGTATTTT. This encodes CASKAPGQGQDTQYF.

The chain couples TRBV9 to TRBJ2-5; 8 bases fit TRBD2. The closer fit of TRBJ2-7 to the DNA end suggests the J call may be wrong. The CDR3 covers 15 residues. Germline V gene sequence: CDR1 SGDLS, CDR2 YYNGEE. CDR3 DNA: TGTGCCAGCAGCACAGGGCCGGGAGGGGCCTACGAGCAGTACTTC. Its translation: CASSTGPGGAYEQYF.

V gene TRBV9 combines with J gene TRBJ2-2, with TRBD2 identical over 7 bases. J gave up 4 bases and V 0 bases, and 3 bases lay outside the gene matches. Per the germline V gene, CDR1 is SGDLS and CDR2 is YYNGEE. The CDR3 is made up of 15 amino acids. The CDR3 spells CASSVAGGPTGELFF. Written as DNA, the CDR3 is TGTGCCAGCAGCGTAGCGGGAGGCCCCACCGGGGAGCTGTTTTTT.

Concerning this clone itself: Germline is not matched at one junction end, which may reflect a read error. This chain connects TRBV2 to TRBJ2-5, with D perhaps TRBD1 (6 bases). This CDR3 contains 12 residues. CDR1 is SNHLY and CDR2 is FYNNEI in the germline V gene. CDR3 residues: CASSGPGTPANF. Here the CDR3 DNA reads TGTGCCAGCAGTGGGCCCGGGACACCCGCGAACTTC.

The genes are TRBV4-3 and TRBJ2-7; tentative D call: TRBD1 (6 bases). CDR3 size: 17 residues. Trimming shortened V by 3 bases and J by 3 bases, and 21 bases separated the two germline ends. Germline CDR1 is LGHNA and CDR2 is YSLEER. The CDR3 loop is CASSHGQIANQNYEQYF. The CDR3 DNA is TGCGCCAGCAGCCATGGACAGATAGCAAACCAAAACTACGAGCAGTACTTC.

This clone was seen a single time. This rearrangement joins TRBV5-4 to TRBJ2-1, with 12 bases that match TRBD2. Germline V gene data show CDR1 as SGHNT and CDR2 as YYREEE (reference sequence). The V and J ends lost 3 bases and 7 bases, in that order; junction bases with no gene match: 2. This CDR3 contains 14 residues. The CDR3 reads CASSSSGGANEQFF. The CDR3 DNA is TGTGCCAGCAGCTCTAGCGGGGGGGCTAATGAGCAGTTCTTC.